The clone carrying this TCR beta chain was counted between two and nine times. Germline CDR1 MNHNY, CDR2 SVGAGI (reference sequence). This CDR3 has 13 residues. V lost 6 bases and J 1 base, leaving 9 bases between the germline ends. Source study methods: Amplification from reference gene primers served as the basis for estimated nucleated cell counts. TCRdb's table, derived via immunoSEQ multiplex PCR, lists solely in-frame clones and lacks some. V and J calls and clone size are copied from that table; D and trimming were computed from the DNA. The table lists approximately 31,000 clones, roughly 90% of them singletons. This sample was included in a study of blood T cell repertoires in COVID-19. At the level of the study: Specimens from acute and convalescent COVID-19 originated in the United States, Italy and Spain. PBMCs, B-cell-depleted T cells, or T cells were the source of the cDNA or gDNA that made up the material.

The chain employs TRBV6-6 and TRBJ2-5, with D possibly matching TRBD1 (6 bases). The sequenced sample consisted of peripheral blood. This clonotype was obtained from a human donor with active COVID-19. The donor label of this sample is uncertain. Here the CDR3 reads CASSRDIQETQYF. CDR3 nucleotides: TGTGCCAGCAGCCGGGACATCCAAGAGACCCAGTACTTC.